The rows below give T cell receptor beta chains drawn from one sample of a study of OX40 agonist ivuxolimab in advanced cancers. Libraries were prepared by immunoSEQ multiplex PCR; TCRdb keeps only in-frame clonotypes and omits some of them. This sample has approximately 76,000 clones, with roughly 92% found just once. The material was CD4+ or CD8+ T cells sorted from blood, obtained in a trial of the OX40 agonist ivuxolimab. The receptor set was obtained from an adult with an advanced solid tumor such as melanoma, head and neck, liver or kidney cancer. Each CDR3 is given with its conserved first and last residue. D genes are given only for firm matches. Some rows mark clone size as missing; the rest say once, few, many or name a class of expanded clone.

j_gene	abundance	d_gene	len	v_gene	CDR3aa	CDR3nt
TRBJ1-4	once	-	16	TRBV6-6	CASSYSFSATNEKLFF	TGTGCCAGCAGTTACTCGTTTTCCGCAACTAATGAAAAACTGTTTTTT
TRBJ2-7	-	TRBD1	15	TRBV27	CASSLSSTGVYEQYF	TGTGCCAGCAGTTTATCTTCGACAGGGGTCTACGAGCAGTACTTC
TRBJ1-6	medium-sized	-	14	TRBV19	CASSIAQGTSPLHF	TGTGCCAGTAGTATAGCGCAGGGCACGTCACCCCTCCACTTT
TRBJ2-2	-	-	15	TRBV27	CASSLVGAGTGELFF	TGTGCCAGCAGTTTAGTAGGGGCCGGCACCGGGGAGCTGTTTTTT
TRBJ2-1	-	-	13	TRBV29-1	CSVPSRASNEQFF	TGCAGCGTCCCCAGCCGAGCGAGCAATGAGCAGTTCTTC
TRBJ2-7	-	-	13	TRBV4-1	CASSPSLVVEQYF	TGCGCCAGCAGCCCCTCCTTAGTGGTTGAGCAGTACTTC
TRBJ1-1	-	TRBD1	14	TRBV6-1	CASSPGQIGPEAFF	TGTGCCAGCAGTCCGGGACAGATAGGCCCAGAGGCTTTCTTT
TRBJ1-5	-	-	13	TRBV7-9	CASSFGDRQPQHF	TGTGCCAGCAGCTTCGGGGATCGTCAGCCCCAGCATTTT
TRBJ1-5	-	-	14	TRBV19	CASSISASNQPQHF	TGTGCCAGTAGTATTTCAGCTAGCAATCAGCCCCAGCATTTT
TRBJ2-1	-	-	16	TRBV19	CASSIGSGESYNEQFF	TGTGCCAGTAGTATAGGATCGGGAGAATCTTACAATGAGCAGTTCTTC